A selection of T cell receptor beta chains follows, all from one sample in a study of identifying expanded T cells in peripheral blood. The repertoire was sequenced with immunoSEQ multiplex PCR; TCRdb's copy has only in-frame clones and lacks some. This table holds 90,000 to 100,000 clones, about nine tenths found once. What was sequenced was blood. The receptor set was obtained from a person between 18 and 70 years old in good health. Both conserved end residues are part of each CDR3. A D gene is named only where the DNA matches it firmly. A clone size is listed for some rows: how often the clone was seen (once, few, many), or a class if it is expanded.

j_gene: TRBJ1-3
v_gene: TRBV4-2
d_gene: -
abundance: -
CDR3aa: CASSQESPGAGNTIYF
CDR3nt: TGTGCCAGCAGCCAAGAATCCCCAGGGGCTGGAAACACCATATATTTT

j_gene: TRBJ2-6
v_gene: TRBV2
d_gene: TRBD2
abundance: few
CDR3aa: CASRATAGGTSGANVLTF
CDR3nt: TGTGCCAGCAGGGCTACAGCGGGGGGGACATCTGGGGCCAACGTCCTGACTTTC

j_gene: TRBJ1-5
v_gene: TRBV28
d_gene: TRBD1
abundance: -
CDR3aa: CASSFGGTVLSNQPQHF
CDR3nt: TGTGCCAGCAGTTTCGGGGGGACAGTATTAAGCAATCAGCCCCAGCATTTT

j_gene: TRBJ2-7
v_gene: TRBV5-5
d_gene: TRBD1
abundance: -
CDR3aa: CASSLLPGQGTDEQYF
CDR3nt: TGTGCCAGCAGCTTGTTACCGGGACAGGGTACGGACGAGCAGTACTTC

j_gene: TRBJ2-7
v_gene: TRBV2
d_gene: -
abundance: -
CDR3aa: CASSSASYEQYF
CDR3nt: TGTGCCAGCTCGTCAGCCTCCTACGAGCAGTACTTC

j_gene: TRBJ1-2
v_gene: TRBV7-8
d_gene: -
abundance: once
CDR3aa: CASSLEGWGLGYGYTF
CDR3nt: TGTGCCAGCAGCTTAGAGGGGTGGGGATTAGGCTATGGCTACACCTTC

j_gene: TRBJ2-1
v_gene: TRBV9
d_gene: TRBD2
abundance: -
CDR3aa: CASSALTGTSGSSYNEQFF
CDR3nt: TGTGCCAGCAGCGCCTTAACCGGGACTAGCGGCAGCTCCTACAATGAGCAGTTCTTC

j_gene: TRBJ1-5
v_gene: TRBV18
d_gene: -
abundance: few
CDR3aa: CASSPTGHSNQPQHF
CDR3nt: TGTGCCAGCTCACCCACGGGTCATAGCAATCAGCCCCAGCATTTT

j_gene: TRBJ1-4
v_gene: TRBV27
d_gene: -
abundance: once
CDR3aa: CASSAKPTGLTNEKLFF
CDR3nt: TGTGCCAGCAGCGCTAAACCCACAGGGTTAACTAATGAAAAACTGTTTTTT

j_gene: TRBJ1-1
v_gene: TRBV4-3
d_gene: TRBD1
abundance: -
CDR3aa: CASSRFDRGEAFF
CDR3nt: TGCGCCAGCAGCCGATTTGACAGGGGTGAAGCTTTCTTT